This T cell receptor (beta chain) was identified in a study of neurological immune-mediated disorders. Note on this clonotype: Just one base apart from a much larger clone, this may be a read error. This CDR3 is missing its conserved last phenylalanine or tryptophan, likely due to a read error.

This sample's time point: technical triplicate 1. 5'RACE generated cDNA with 10-nucleotide random UMIs. TCRdb analysed the 5' RACE reads with MiXCR anew, one entry per CDR3 protein. The sample has fewer than 50,000 distinct CDR3 sequences; 11% are singletons. V shed 4 bases, J shed 4 bases, and the junction held 6 bases outside the gene matches. The CDR3 covers 15 residues. CDR1 and CDR2 from the germline V gene are WNHNN and SYGVQD (reference sequence). The chain recombines TRBV10-1 with TRBJ2-1, with 8 bases lining up with TRBD1. The sequenced sample consisted of PBMCs. This receptor was identified in a man aged 60 to 75 with HTLV-1-associated myelopathy (HAM/TSP). This CDR3 reads CASSGGTGSYNEQFL. The CDR3 DNA follows: TGCGCCAGCAGTGGGGGGACAGGATCATACAATGAGCAGTTCTTA.